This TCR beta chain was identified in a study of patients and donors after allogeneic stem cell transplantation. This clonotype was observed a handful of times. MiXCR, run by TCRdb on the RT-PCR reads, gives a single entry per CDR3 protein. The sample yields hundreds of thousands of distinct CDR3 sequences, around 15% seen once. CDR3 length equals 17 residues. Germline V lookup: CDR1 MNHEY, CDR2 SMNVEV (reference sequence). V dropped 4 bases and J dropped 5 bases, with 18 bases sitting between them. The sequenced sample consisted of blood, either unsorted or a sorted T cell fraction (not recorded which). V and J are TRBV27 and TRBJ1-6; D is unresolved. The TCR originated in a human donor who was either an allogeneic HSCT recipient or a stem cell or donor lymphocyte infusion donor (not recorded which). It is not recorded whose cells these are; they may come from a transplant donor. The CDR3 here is CASSSLPFKGDNSPLHF. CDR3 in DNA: TGTGCCAGCAGTTCTCTCCCATTTAAGGGTGATAATTCACCCCTCCACTTT.